This paragraph covers one TCR beta chain sequence. In the study's own analysis: Reference gene primer amplification yielded estimated nucleated cell counts. The method was immunoSEQ multiplex PCR; TCRdb's version includes in-frame clones alone and lacks a portion of them. V, J and clone size reflect that table, while D and trimming were determined from the DNA. The top ten hold under 4.5% of the sample, which has under 55,000 clones, around 90% seen once. The data stem from a study of blood T cell repertoires in COVID-19. Overall study context: Acute-phase and convalescent COVID-19 samples originated in the United States, Italy and Spain. PBMCs, B-cell-depleted T cells, or T cells were the source of the cDNA or gDNA that made up the material.

The CDR3 totals 13 residues. Per the germline V gene, CDR1 is LGHDT and CDR2 is YNNKEL (reference sequence). The V gene lost 2 bases and the J gene lost 8 bases, with 12 bases spanning the gap. The source of this sequence is a human donor in a cohort sampled during active COVID-19. V gene TRBV3-1 (or the pseudogene TRBV3-2) combines with J gene TRBJ1-2, with D unresolved. The sequenced sample consisted of peripheral blood. The CDR3 nucleotides are TGTGCCAGCAGCCAAAGACAATCGTGGGGCTACACCTTC. It codes for CASSQRQSWGYTF.